The rows below give T cell receptor beta chains drawn from one sample of a study of IL-17A CD8 T cells in psoriatic arthritis synovium. Sequencing was performed with immunoSEQ multiplex PCR; in TCRdb, only in-frame clones are kept and a portion is missing. The sample shows around 2,000 clones, 69% of them seen only once. The sample comprised memory CD8+ T cells from synovial fluid. All receptors come from a human donor with psoriatic arthritis. The CDR3 runs from the conserved cysteine through the conserved F or W. D genes are given only for firm matches. Clone size is shown for a subset of rows, as once, few, many or a class of expanded clone.

once	TRBD2	TRBV9	TRBJ2-5	TGTGCCAGCAGCCTTTTAGCGGGAGTTGAAGAGACCCAGTACTTC	CASSLLAGVEETQYF
.	TRBD1	TRBV27	TRBJ1-1	TGTGCCAGCGGGACAGGGGCCACTGAAGCTTTCTTT	CASGTGATEAFF
.	.	TRBV4-3	TRBJ2-1	TGCGCCAGCAGCCTAAGGGCGGGCGCCTACAATGAGCAGTTCTTC	CASSLRAGAYNEQFF
few	.	TRBV15	TRBJ1-5	TGTGCCACCAACCAGGGAGACAATCAGCCCCAGCATTTT	CATNQGDNQPQHF
.	.	TRBV5-6	TRBJ1-1	TGTGCCAGCAGCTTGGCAGGGACTGGAGCTTTCTTT	CASSLAGTGAFF
.	TRBD1	TRBV5-1	TRBJ1-1	TGCGCCAGCAGCCCAAGGACAGGGATCTTCTCTGAAGCTTTCTTT	CASSPRTGIFSEAFF
.	.	TRBV27	TRBJ1-1	TGTGCCAGCAGTTTAACAAGGGGGAACACTGAAGCTTTCTTT	CASSLTRGNTEAFF
.	.	TRBV2	TRBJ2-3	TGTGCCAGCAGTGAAGGCCCTTATACTAGCACAGATACGCAGTATTTT	CASSEGPYTSTDTQYF
.	TRBD1	TRBV5-4	TRBJ2-7	TGTGCCAGCAGCGCCCGGGACAGCCCCTACGAGCAGTACTTC	CASSARDSPYEQYF
.	.	TRBV6-1	TRBJ2-2	TGTGCCAGCAGGAACAGGGAGACCACCGGGGAGCTGTTTTTT	CASRNRETTGELFF
.	.	TRBV9	TRBJ2-3	TGTGCCAGCAGCGGCGTAGGGACGGATCGCGCAGGGGATACGCAGTATTTT	CASSGVGTDRAGDTQYF
.	TRBD2	TRBV18	TRBJ2-1	TGTGCCAGCTCACCACCCGCTAGCGGGAGGGGTGAGCAGTTCTTC	CASSPPASGRGEQFF
.	.	TRBV7-8	TRBJ2-7	TGTGCCAGCAGCTTAGTTTGGGCAGGGGGGAACGAGCAGTACTTC	CASSLVWAGGNEQYF
.	.	TRBV19	TRBJ1-3	TGTGCCAGTAGTAGGGGGCCCCGGAACACCATATATTTT	CASSRGPRNTIYF
once	.	TRBV5-6	TRBJ1-4	TGTGCCAGCAGAAAGGAGGTGGGGACGGAGAAACTGTTTTTT	CASRKEVGTEKLFF
.	.	TRBV19	TRBJ2-2	TGTGCCACTTGGGACCGGGGGGCCGCCGGGGAGCTGTTTTTT	CATWDRGAAGELFF
.	TRBD1	TRBV20-1	TRBJ1-2	TGCAGTGCGCAGACAGGGACCGGCTACACCTTC	CSAQTGTGYTF
few	TRBD1	TRBV30	TRBJ1-5	TGTGCCTGGAGTGGGGAGGGGGCGAGAAGGGCCCAGCATTTT	CAWSGEGARRAQHF
.	TRBD1	TRBV5-1	TRBJ1-2	TGCGCCAGCAGCTTGTACCAGGGGGCTGAATATGGCTACACCTTC	CASSLYQGAEYGYTF
.	TRBD2	TRBV29-1	TRBJ2-7	TGCAGCGTTGTACCTAGCGGGGGTTACGAGCAGTACTTC	CSVVPSGGYEQYF
.	TRBD1	TRBV7-6	TRBJ2-2	TGTGCCAGCAGCCCTGGGACAGGGCGGACCGGGGAGCTGTTTTTT	CASSPGTGRTGELFF
.	.	TRBV5-4	TRBJ1-3	TGTGCCAGCAGCTCTTCCAGGGCTGGAAACACCATATATTTT	CASSSSRAGNTIYF
.	.	TRBV6-4	TRBJ1-2	TGTGCCAGCAGTGAAAAGGCTGAGGGGAATGGCTACACCTTC	CASSEKAEGNGYTF
.	TRBD1	TRBV7-9	TRBJ2-7	TGTGCCAGCAGCTCGGGACAGCAGCAGTACTTC	CASSSGQQQYF
.	TRBD2	TRBV5-1	TRBJ2-1	TGCGCCAGCAGCTTGCGCACTAGCGGTCGGGGTAACAATGAGCAGTTCTTC	CASSLRTSGRGNNEQFF
.	TRBD1	TRBV13	TRBJ1-6	TGTGCCAGCAGCGCGAAAGGACAGGGTTATTCACCCCTCCACTTT	CASSAKGQGYSPLHF
.	.	TRBV7-9	TRBJ1-1	TGTGCCAGCTCCCGAGTCGAAGCTTTCTTT	CASSRVEAFF
.	.	TRBV7-9	TRBJ1-1	TGTGCCAGCAGCCCTCCCTCCGGGCTCGGCACTGAAGCTTTCTTT	CASSPPSGLGTEAFF
large	.	TRBV4-1	TRBJ2-3	TGCGCCAGCAGCCCCAACTTGCGGGGCACAGATACGCAGTATTTT	CASSPNLRGTDTQYF
.	TRBD2	TRBV7-9	TRBJ2-7	TGTGCCAGCAGCTCGCAGGGACTAGCGAACGAGCAGTACTTC	CASSSQGLANEQYF
.	TRBD1	TRBV2	TRBJ1-1	TGTGCCAGCAGAGTAGAGATGGGACAGTCGATGAACACTGAAGCTTTCTTT	CASRVEMGQSMNTEAFF
.	TRBD1	TRBV5-1	TRBJ2-7	TGCGCCAGCAGCTTGTTTTGGGACAGGGGCCACGAGCAGTACTTC	CASSLFWDRGHEQYF
.	.	TRBV5-8	TRBJ1-5	TGTGCCAGCAGCGGGGGACTCCTCTGGAATCAGCCCCAGCATTTT	CASSGGLLWNQPQHF
.	.	TRBV7-2	TRBJ1-5	TGTGCCAGCAGCTTGGGGGGTTTTTTGGGTAGCAATCAGCCCCAGCATTTT	CASSLGGFLGSNQPQHF
.	.	TRBV15	TRBJ2-1	TGTGCCACCACCGAGGACGGTTGGAATGAGCAGTTCTTC	CATTEDGWNEQFF
once	.	TRBV13	TRBJ1-3	TGTGCCAGCAGCCAAGGATACTCTGGAAACACCATATATTTT	CASSQGYSGNTIYF
.	TRBD1	TRBV7-3	TRBJ2-1	TGTGCCAGCAGCTCATGGCAGGGGGCGGATGAGCAGTTCTTC	CASSSWQGADEQFF
.	TRBD1	TRBV2	TRBJ1-2	TGTGCCAGTGAAAGAACAGGGGGCGACTATGGCTACACCTTC	CASERTGGDYGYTF
few	TRBD2	TRBV7-9	TRBJ2-7	TGTGCCAGCAGCTTAGCCTATAGCGGGACTACCTACGAGCAGTACTTC	CASSLAYSGTTYEQYF
.	TRBD1	TRBV5-1	TRBJ1-1	TGCGCCAGCAGCCTGGGACAGGGTTACACTGAAGCTTTCTTT	CASSLGQGYTEAFF
few	TRBD2	TRBV7-6	TRBJ2-1	TGTGCCAGCAGCTTATACGGACTAGCGGGAGGGAATGAGCAGTTCTTC	CASSLYGLAGGNEQFF